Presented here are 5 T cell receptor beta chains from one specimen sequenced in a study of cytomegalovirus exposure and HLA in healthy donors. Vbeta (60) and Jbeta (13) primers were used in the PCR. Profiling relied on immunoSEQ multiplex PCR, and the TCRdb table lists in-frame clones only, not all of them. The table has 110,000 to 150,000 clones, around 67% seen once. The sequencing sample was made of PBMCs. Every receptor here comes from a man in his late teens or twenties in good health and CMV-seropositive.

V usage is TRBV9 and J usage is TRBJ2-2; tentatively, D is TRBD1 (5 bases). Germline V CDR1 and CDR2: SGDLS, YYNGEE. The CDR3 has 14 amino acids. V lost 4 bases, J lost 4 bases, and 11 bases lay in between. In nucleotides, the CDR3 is TGTGCCAGCAGCCCACAGACAGTCACCGGGGAGCTGTTTTTT. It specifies CASSPQTVTGELFF.

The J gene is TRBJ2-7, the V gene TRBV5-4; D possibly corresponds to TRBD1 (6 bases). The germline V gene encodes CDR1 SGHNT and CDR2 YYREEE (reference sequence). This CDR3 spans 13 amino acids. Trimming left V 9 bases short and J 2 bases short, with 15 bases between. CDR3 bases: TGTGCCACCTGGGACACTGCTACCTACGAGCAGTACTTC. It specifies CATWDTATYEQYF.

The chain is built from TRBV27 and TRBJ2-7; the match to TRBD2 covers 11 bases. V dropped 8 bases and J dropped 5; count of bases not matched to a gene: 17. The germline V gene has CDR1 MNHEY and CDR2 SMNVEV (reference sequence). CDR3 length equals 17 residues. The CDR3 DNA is TGTGCCAGCCGCCCCGAACTAGCGGGAGTAGGATCCCACGAGCAGTACTTC. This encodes CASRPELAGVGSHEQYF.

The CDR3 nucleotides read TGTGCCAGCAGTGGGACAGGGGTAGGTCCAGATACGCAGTATTTT. This gives the protein CASSGTGVGPDTQYF. The V call is TRBV2, the J call TRBJ2-3, with 9 bases that match TRBD1. Germline V gene lookup returns CDR1 SNHLY and CDR2 FYNNEI. The CDR3 is made up of 15 amino acids. The junction had 6 bases not matched to a gene; V was cut back by 4 bases and J by 4 bases.

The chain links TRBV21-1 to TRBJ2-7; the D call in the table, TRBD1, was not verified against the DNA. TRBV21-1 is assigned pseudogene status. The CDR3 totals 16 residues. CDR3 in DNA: TGTGCCAGCAGCAAAGTACCGACAGGGCTCTCCTACGAGCAGTACTTC. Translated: CASSKVPTGLSYEQYF.